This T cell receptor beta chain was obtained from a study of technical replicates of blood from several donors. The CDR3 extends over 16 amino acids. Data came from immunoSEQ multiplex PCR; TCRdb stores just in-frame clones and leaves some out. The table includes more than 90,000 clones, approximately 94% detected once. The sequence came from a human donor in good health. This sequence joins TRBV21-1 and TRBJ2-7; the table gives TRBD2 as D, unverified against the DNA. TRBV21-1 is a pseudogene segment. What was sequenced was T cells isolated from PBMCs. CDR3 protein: CASSKGGVRRSYEQYF. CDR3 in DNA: TGTGCCAGCAGCAAAGGCGGGGTCCGGAGATCCTACGAGCAGTACTTC.